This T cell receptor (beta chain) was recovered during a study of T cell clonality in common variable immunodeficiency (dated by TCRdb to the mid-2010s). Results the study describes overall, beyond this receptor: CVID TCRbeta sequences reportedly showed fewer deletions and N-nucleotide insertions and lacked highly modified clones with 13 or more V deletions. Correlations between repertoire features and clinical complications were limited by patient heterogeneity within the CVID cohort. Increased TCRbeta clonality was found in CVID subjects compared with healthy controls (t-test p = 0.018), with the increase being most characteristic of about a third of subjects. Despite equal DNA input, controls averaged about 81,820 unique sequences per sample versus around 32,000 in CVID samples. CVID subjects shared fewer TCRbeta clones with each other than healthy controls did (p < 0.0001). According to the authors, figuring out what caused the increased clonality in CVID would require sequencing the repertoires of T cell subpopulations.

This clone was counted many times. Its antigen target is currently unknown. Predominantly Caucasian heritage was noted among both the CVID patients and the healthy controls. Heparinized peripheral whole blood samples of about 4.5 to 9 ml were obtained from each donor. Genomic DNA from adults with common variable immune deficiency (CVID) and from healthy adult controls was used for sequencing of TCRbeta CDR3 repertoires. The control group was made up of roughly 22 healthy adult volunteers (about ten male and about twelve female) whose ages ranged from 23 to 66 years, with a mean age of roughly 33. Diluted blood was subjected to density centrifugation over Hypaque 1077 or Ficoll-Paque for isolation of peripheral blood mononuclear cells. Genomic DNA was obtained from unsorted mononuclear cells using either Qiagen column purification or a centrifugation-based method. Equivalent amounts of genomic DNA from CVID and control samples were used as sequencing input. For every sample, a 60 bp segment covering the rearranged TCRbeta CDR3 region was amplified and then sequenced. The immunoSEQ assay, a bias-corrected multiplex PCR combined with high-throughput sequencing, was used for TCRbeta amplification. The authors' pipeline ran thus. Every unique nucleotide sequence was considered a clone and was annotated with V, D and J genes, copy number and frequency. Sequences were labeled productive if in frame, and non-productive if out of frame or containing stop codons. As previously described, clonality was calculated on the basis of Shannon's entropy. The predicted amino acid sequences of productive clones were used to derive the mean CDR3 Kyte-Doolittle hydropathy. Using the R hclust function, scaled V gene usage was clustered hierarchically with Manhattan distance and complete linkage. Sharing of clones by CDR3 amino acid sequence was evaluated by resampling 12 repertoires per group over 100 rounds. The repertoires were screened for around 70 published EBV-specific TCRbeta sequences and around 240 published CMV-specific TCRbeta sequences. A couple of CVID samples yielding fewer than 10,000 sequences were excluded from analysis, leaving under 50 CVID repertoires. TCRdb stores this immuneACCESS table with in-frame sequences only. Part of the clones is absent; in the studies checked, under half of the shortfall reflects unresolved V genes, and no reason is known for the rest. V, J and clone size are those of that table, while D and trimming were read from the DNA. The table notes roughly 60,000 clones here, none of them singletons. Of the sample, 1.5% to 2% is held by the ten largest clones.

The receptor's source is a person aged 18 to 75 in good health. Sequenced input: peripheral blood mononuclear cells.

The part of the CDR3 DNA that was read is TGTGCCAGCAGTAGCTCGGGACTAGCGGGCCAAGAGACC. Protein translation: CASSSSGLAGQET. The whole CDR3 is CASSSSGLAGQETQYF. This chain joins TRBV28 to TRBJ2-5; TRBD2 agrees with 12 junctional bases. The read stops 3 residues short of the end of the CDR3; the missing end is completed from the germline J gene. From the cysteine up to the phenylalanine, the CDR3 has a length of 16 residues. Part of the CDR3 DNA is given, 39 bases translated from base 1. Trimmed from V: 5 bases; trimmed from J: 1 base; junction bases lacking a gene match: 5. Sequences MDHEN (CDR1) and SYDVKM (CDR2) are obtained from the germline V gene.